The clone carrying this T cell receptor (beta chain) appeared many times. Its antigen is not identified. This specimen belongs to a study of T-cell memory formation after mild COVID-19. The study's findings and limits: Some SARS-CoV-2-responding clones were already detected in memory before infection.

The CDR3 extends over 14 amino acids. Trimming took off 4 bases at V and 8 bases at J, with 16 bases between the two ends. Germline-derived CDR1 and CDR2 are SGHRS and YFSETQ. TCRdb re-called the 5' RACE reads through MiXCR, storing one row per CDR3 protein. The sample contains about 290,000 distinct CDR3 sequences, 15% to 20% of which appear only once. The specimen sequenced was PBMCs or a T cell subset sorted from them (not recorded which). The chain recombines TRBV5-1 with TRBJ1-5; D is ambiguous. This TCR derives from a man aged 18 to 29 who had mild COVID-19 (a few samples of this study predate the infection). Cell type and time point are not known. Written as DNA, the CDR3 is TGCGCCAGCAGCGCCGGGCCAGAGGTAGAGCCCCAGCATTTT. Protein sequence: CASSAGPEVEPQHF.